This TCR beta chain was sequenced for a study of blood T cells in healthy people across ages (dated by TCRdb to between 2014 and 2017). Background for the entire study: In model experiments, template switching captured roughly one uniquely barcoded TCR beta cDNA molecule for every two T cells. Using the same blood draw, the study looked at two additional independent replicas of 1 million unique cDNA reads for two donors, one aged 18 to 30 and the other aged 80 or older. Donors of different ages were randomly distributed across sequencing lanes to avoid experimental bias. Age-related changes in TCR beta repertoire diversity were measured in the study by deep sequencing normalized with unique cDNA molecular identifiers. Donors were grouped into four age groups: young (average approximately 16 years), middle-aged (around 39), aged (around 56) and long-lived (approximately 78).

This clonotype was counted at least ten times. The antigen it binds to is not known. No qualities accompany the bases; no much larger clone lies one base away. Findings and caveats that apply to the study as a whole: Compared with the aged group, the long-lived group had more naive CD4+ T cells, fewer expanded clones and increased TCR diversity, suggesting age selection. Bulk unsorted PBMC profiling prevented conclusive comparison of naive and antigen-experienced compartments. The percentage of naive T cells measured by flow cytometry correlated strongly with observed TCR beta diversity. Total diversity estimates from one million sequenced T cells were considered lower bounds and underestimates. Because the CMV infection status of the donors was unknown, age-related changes in expanded clonotypes may potentially have been confounded. Observed TCR beta diversity per million T cells fell roughly linearly with age, and a significant reduction was already apparent by age roughly 41.

Taken from cysteine to phenylalanine, the CDR3 has 13 residues. Only the CDR3 DNA stays, 39 bases, in frame from base 1. From the germline V gene (reference sequence), CDR1 is MNHEY and CDR2 is SMNVEV. V and J lose 6 bases and 2 bases, and a span of 5 bases separates them. Receptors were amplified or captured by 5' RACE. Instrument on record: Illumina HiSeq 2500. The second PCR ran for roughly 7 to 11 cycles and used a J-beta primer mix along with a sample-barcoded 5' primer. Each TCR beta cDNA molecule received a unique molecular identifier from a template-switch 5' adaptor carrying 12 random nucleotides. Each sample yielded at least 2.5 million CDR3-containing paired-end reads. All of the RNA was converted into first-strand cDNA using the Mint cDNA synthesis kit, with a TRBC-specific oligonucleotide serving as the primer. All cDNA was treated with uracil-DNA glycosylase and then went through a first 18-cycle PCR with the universal primers M1SS and BC2_uni_R. In the paper's pipeline: Normalization of each sample was performed by random selection of 1 million high-quality reads, each carrying a distinct molecular identifier. Instead of being binned into consensus sequences, reads that shared molecular identifiers were thrown out. MiTCR, set to a Q25 quality threshold and the strictest error-elimination algorithm, was used for CDR3 identification, clonotype clustering and error correction. A nonparametric unseen species model with Euler transformation was used to estimate lower-bound total TCR beta diversity. TCRdb cleaned the public reads at Q25 with fastp, built clones with MiXCR and kept in-frame beta chains. One record per CDR3 amino acid sequence lists the most common genes and DNA. For this entry, the V and J calls and clone size follow TCRdb and not the study's own pipeline. This sample gives approximately 680,000 distinct CDR3 sequences in total; 32% of them show up just once. Together, the top ten hold 15% of the sample.

Systemically healthy Caucasian individuals from Russia, 35 to 50 in total and aged roughly 6 to 100 years, were included as donors. Approximately 9.3 milliliters of peripheral blood were collected from each donor into EDTA-treated Vacutainer tubes. Ficoll-Paque density-gradient centrifugation was used to isolate PBMCs, with at least 6 million per sample. Total RNA, at least 6 micrograms per sample, was extracted from PBMCs with Trizol reagent. The percentages of naive CD45RAhigh/CD27high T cells were determined by flow cytometry on a PBMC aliquot from every donor. This receptor was obtained from a woman older than 75 in good health. Donor details come from another sample of the same person, matched by shared clones. Material for sequencing was blood. The receptor chain draws on TRBV27 and TRBJ2-6; the D gene is unclear. The CDR3 in this case is CASSSAGANVLTF. The nucleotides read TGTGCCAGCAGCTCCGCTGGGGCCAACGTCCTGACTTTC.